This T cell receptor (beta chain) derives from a study of blood T cell repertoires in COVID-19. About the research overall: Spain, Italy and the United States supplied samples that represented acute and convalescent COVID-19. The cDNA or gDNA used as material had been derived from T cells, B-cell-depleted T cells, or PBMCs.

Those enrolled in Seattle joined during active infection and were followed longitudinally afterward. CDR3 length equals 12 residues. CDR1 MNHEY and CDR2 SMNVEV come from the germline V gene (reference sequence). V was pared by 8 bases and J by 8 bases, with 15 bases between. Authors' data handling: Nucleated cell number was recorded as an estimate derived from reference gene primer amplification. Profiled with immunoSEQ multiplex PCR; TCRdb holds only in-frame clones, not every one. That table is the source of V, J and clone size, and D and trimming were worked out from the DNA. The sample holds 100,000 to 150,000 clones; roughly 86% are singletons and the top ten take over 9.5%.

What was sequenced was peripheral blood. J is TRBJ1-2 and V is TRBV27, with D uncertain. The receptor comes from a woman aged 70 to 79 with COVID-19, enrolled during active disease. The DNA for the CDR3 is TGTGCCAGCTCCTTGGCTGGCTCGGGCTACACCTTC. Translation gives CASSLAGSGYTF.